This T cell receptor (beta chain) was identified in a study of cytomegalovirus exposure and HLA in healthy donors. About the research overall: The 90 to 150 validation repertoires were produced on the same platform as the roughly 690 repertoires of the first cohort. This was reported in a later analysis.

Using immunoSEQ multiplex PCR, the repertoire was profiled, and TCRdb retains in-frame clones only, with some absent. Of under 200,000 clones in the sample, about nine tenths are singletons; the top ten hold around 6%. Points on this clone: Its antigen is not known.

Study findings and constraints: Published work reported that the classifier diagnosed cytomegalovirus status with high specificity and sensitivity. The study designated about 160 TCR beta chains cytomegalovirus-associated. It was found in a later analysis that first-cohort TCR clusters tended to co-occur in the 100 to 150 validation repertoires.

CDR1 and CDR2 from the germline V gene are SGHRS and YFSETQ. Trimming took 0 bases from V and 2 from J, leaving 7 bases between them. The CDR3 runs to 14 residues. The chain employs TRBV5-1 and TRBJ2-3, with D perhaps matching TRBD1 (6 bases). Specimen: PBMCs. The sequence was obtained from a woman in her twenties or thirties in good health and CMV-seronegative. This CDR3 is CASSLGGPTDTQYF. CDR3 sequence (DNA): TGCGCCAGCAGCTTGGGGGGGCCCACAGATACGCAGTATTTT. Looking up the rest from reference TRBV5-1 and TRBJ2-3 gives the full variable domain: KAGVTQTPRYLIKTRGQQVTLSCSPISGHRSVSWYQQTPGQGLQFLFEYFSETQRNKGNFPGRFSGRQFSNSRSEMNVSTLELGDSALYLCASSLGGPTDTQYFGPGTRLTVL.